This is a list of T cell receptor beta chains from one sample in a study of T cells in Graves' hyperthyroidism and ophthalmopathy. Using its own MiXCR run on the multiplex PCR reads, TCRdb lists one record per CDR3 protein. The top ten hold around 17% of the sample, which has about 720,000 distinct CDR3 sequences, around a sixth seen once. Sequences were obtained from blood. These receptors were obtained from a woman aged 45-65 years with Graves' hyperthyroidism that later progressed to Graves' ophthalmopathy. The CDR3 runs from the conserved cysteine through the conserved F or W. The D gene is left open where the match is weak. Size is stated for part of the rows, as once, few or many counts, or as a class when the clone is expanded.

d_gene,j_gene,abundance,v_gene,CDR3aa,CDR3nt
-,TRBJ2-7,few,TRBV5-1,CASSPWGAGSYEQYF,TGCGCCAGCTCCCCCTGGGGGGCAGGTTCCTACGAGCAGTACTTC
-,TRBJ2-1,few,TRBV6-5,CASSYSRLVSSYNEQFF,TGTGCCAGCAGTTACTCCCGACTAGTGAGCTCCTACAATGAGCAGTTCTTC
-,TRBJ2-1,few,TRBV2,CASRSEGTSNNEQFF,TGTGCCAGCAGATCAGAAGGGACATCCAACAATGAGCAGTTCTTC
-,TRBJ1-5,many,TRBV3-1,CASSQGRIGNQPQHF,TGTGCCAGCAGCCAGGGACGGATCGGCAATCAGCCCCAGCATTTT
-,TRBJ2-7,many,TRBV9,CASSETPSYEQYF,TGTGCCAGCAGCGAAACACCTTCCTACGAGCAGTACTTC
TRBD1,TRBJ2-1,many,TRBV11-3,CASSLDLQGAVNEQFF,TGTGCCAGCAGCTTAGATCTACAGGGGGCGGTCAATGAGCAGTTCTTC
TRBD1,TRBJ1-6,-,TRBV9,CASSVAGQGLSPLHF,TGTGCCAGCAGCGTAGCGGGACAGGGCTTATCACCCCTCCACTTT
-,TRBJ1-5,-,TRBV6-1,CASSEANMGGIGQPQHF,TGTGCCAGCAGTGAAGCTAATATGGGGGGCATAGGGCAGCCCCAGCATTTT
TRBD1,TRBJ2-7,many,TRBV12-3/TRBV12-4,CASSFLDRDPHEQYF,TGTGCCAGCAGTTTTCTCGACAGGGATCCCCACGAGCAGTACTTC
-,TRBJ2-2,few,TRBV15,CATSGSDTGELFF,TGTGCCACCAGCGGTTCGGACACCGGGGAGCTGTTTTTT
TRBD1,TRBJ1-2,few,TRBV29-1,CSVGQDRGYGYTF,TGCAGCGTCGGACAGGACCGCGGCTATGGCTACACCTTC
TRBD2,TRBJ2-1,-,TRBV2,CASRMTSGAYNEQFF,TGTGCCAGCAGGATGACTAGCGGGGCTTACAATGAGCAGTTCTTC
-,TRBJ2-7,-,TRBV30,CAWSQDRSYEQYF,TGTGCCTGGAGTCAGGACCGTTCCTACGAGCAGTACTTC
TRBD2,TRBJ2-5,few,TRBV5-1,CASSLAGVGRVQETQYF,TGCGCCAGCAGCTTGGCCGGGGTTGGGAGGGTCCAAGAGACCCAGTACTTC
-,TRBJ1-2,many,TRBV3-1,CASSQGLATSYGYTF,TGTGCCAGCAGCCAAGGGTTAGCTACAAGTTATGGCTACACCTTC
TRBD1,TRBJ2-2,-,TRBV20-1,CSAEDRVSNTGELFF,TGCAGTGCGGAGGACAGGGTGTCGAACACCGGGGAGCTGTTTTTT
-,TRBJ1-2,-,TRBV29-1,CSVDAEEVYGYTF,TGCAGCGTTGATGCGGAGGAAGTCTATGGCTACACCTTC
-,TRBJ1-5,-,TRBV20-1,CSARNRAAGNQPQHF,TGCAGTGCTAGAAACAGAGCGGCAGGCAATCAGCCCCAGCATTTT
-,TRBJ2-3,many,TRBV11-2,CASSFEAGDTQYF,TGTGCCAGCAGCTTTGAGGCCGGAGATACGCAGTATTTT
TRBD1,TRBJ1-3,-,TRBV7-9,CASSDTQGAGNTIYF,TGTGCCAGCAGCGATACCCAGGGGGCGGGAAACACCATATATTTT
-,TRBJ2-2,-,TRBV20-1,CSARVPAGGELFF,TGCAGTGCTAGAGTTCCGGCGGGCGGGGAGCTGTTTTTT
-,TRBJ2-1,many,TRBV3-1,CASSPSQVVSYNEQFF,TGTGCCAGCAGCCCCAGTCAGGTTGTCTCCTACAATGAGCAGTTCTTC
-,TRBJ1-2,few,TRBV19,CASSRTRQANYGYTF,TGTGCCAGTAGTAGGACCCGACAGGCTAACTATGGCTACACCTTC
-,TRBJ1-2,-,TRBV29-1,CSVRPFANKAAGYTF,TGCAGCGTTCGGCCGTTCGCCAATAAGGCGGCTGGCTACACCTTC
TRBD1,TRBJ2-3,-,TRBV12-3/TRBV12-4,CASRVQQGAGTDTQYF,TGTGCCAGCAGGGTACAACAGGGGGCTGGCACAGATACGCAGTATTTT
TRBD2,TRBJ2-5,many,TRBV11-2,CASSLDLAGALETQYF,TGTGCCAGCAGCTTAGATCTAGCGGGGGCACTGGAGACCCAGTACTTC
-,TRBJ1-2,-,TRBV5-1,CASSWVSDQANYGYTF,TGCGCCAGCAGCTGGGTGTCGGACCAAGCTAACTATGGCTACACCTTC
-,TRBJ2-5,many,TRBV19,CASSPRGNQETQYF,TGTGCCAGTAGTCCCCGGGGTAACCAAGAGACCCAGTACTTC
-,TRBJ2-1,many,TRBV20-1,CSARDARPEFF,TGCAGTGCTAGAGACGCGCGCCCTGAGTTCTTC
TRBD2,TRBJ2-1,-,TRBV15,CATSRAGTSGYNEQFF,TGTGCCACCAGCAGAGCCGGGACTAGCGGGTACAATGAGCAGTTCTTC
TRBD2,TRBJ2-3,many,TRBV3-1,CASSQWRGSTDTQYF,TGTGCCAGCAGCCAGTGGCGGGGGAGCACAGATACGCAGTATTTT
TRBD1,TRBJ1-2,many,TRBV5-6,CASSLFSATGDGYTF,TGTGCCAGCAGCTTGTTTTCCGCGACAGGGGATGGCTACACCTTC
-,TRBJ2-7,many,TRBV11-2,CASSRLGDGTYEQYF,TGTGCCAGCAGCAGACTCGGGGACGGTACCTACGAGCAGTACTTC
TRBD2,TRBJ2-3,many,TRBV20-1,CSARDAGGRTDTQYF,TGCAGTGCTAGAGACGCGGGGGGGCGAACAGATACGCAGTATTTT
-,TRBJ2-5,-,TRBV20-1,CSASRTEETQYF,TGCAGTGCTAGCAGAACCGAAGAGACCCAGTACTTC
TRBD2,TRBJ2-1,-,TRBV28,CASSFMAGGTYNEQFF,TGTGCCAGCAGTTTCATGGCGGGAGGAACCTACAATGAGCAGTTCTTC
TRBD1,TRBJ1-2,many,TRBV10-2,CASSESGQNYGYTF,TGCGCCAGCAGTGAGTCGGGACAGAACTATGGCTACACCTTC
-,TRBJ2-5,-,TRBV7-3,CASSMDHPGTQYF,TGTGCCAGCAGCATGGACCACCCGGGGACCCAGTACTTC
-,TRBJ1-1,many,TRBV9,CASSVVFGSEAFF,TGTGCCAGCAGCGTAGTGTTCGGCTCTGAAGCTTTCTTT
TRBD1,TRBJ2-7,many,TRBV20-1,CSASDELYKAVTLWGQGGYEQYF,TGCAGTGCTAGCGATGAATTGTACAAAGCTGTAACATTGTGGGGACAGGGGGGTTACGAGCAGTACTTC
-,TRBJ1-3,-,TRBV12-3/TRBV12-4,CASSLAGQGGGNTIYF,TGTGCCAGCAGTTTAGCAGGCCAGGGAGGAGGAAACACCATATATTTT
-,TRBJ2-3,-,TRBV19,CASSIAGTERDTQYF,TGTGCCAGTAGTATAGCCGGGACGGAGCGGGATACGCAGTATTTT
-,TRBJ2-5,few,TRBV6-1,CASSEYGTQYF,TGTGCCAGCAGTGAATACGGGACCCAGTACTTC
-,TRBJ2-5,-,TRBV9,CASSVGAMTSQETQYF,TGTGCCAGCAGCGTAGGGGCAATGACGAGCCAAGAGACCCAGTACTTC
TRBD1,TRBJ2-1,many,TRBV20-1,CSASRPDRVYNEQFF,TGCAGTGCGTCCAGGCCGGACAGGGTCTACAATGAGCAGTTCTTC
TRBD1,TRBJ1-1,many,TRBV12-3/TRBV12-4,CASSLQGQPNTEAFF,TGTGCCAGCAGTTTACAGGGACAGCCGAACACTGAAGCTTTCTTT
-,TRBJ2-7,-,TRBV13,CASRERASDLSEQYF,TGTGCCAGCCGGGAGAGGGCGTCGGACCTGAGCGAGCAGTACTTC
TRBD1,TRBJ1-1,many,TRBV6-5,CASSYHGQAVNTEAFF,TGTGCCAGCAGTTACCACGGACAGGCGGTGAACACTGAAGCTTTCTTT
TRBD1,TRBJ1-2,few,TRBV6-2/TRBV6-3,CASSYQGQLHYGYTF,TGTGCCAGCAGTTACCAGGGACAGCTGCACTATGGCTACACCTTC
-,TRBJ1-2,-,TRBV27,CASSLFGEANYGYTF,TGTGCCAGCAGTTTATTTGGGGAAGCTAACTATGGCTACACCTTC
-,TRBJ2-3,-,TRBV3-1,CASSQGYGEYTQYF,TGTGCCAGCAGCCAAGGTTACGGGGAGTATACGCAGTATTTT
-,TRBJ2-1,many,TRBV12-3/TRBV12-4,CASSLHGSSYNEQFF,TGTGCCAGCAGCCTACACGGGAGCTCCTACAATGAGCAGTTCTTC
-,TRBJ1-6,many,TRBV7-9,CASSSPGHHNSPLHF,TGTGCCAGCAGCTCTCCGGGACACCATAATTCACCCCTCCACTTT